Each of the 9 T cell receptor beta chains below was sequenced from the same sample in a study of CDR3 diversity in severe acne. TCRdb re-analysed the PCR reads in MiXCR, keeping a single row per CDR3 protein. The sample shows around 83,000 distinct CDR3 sequences, about 49% of them seen only once. What was sequenced was blood. The receptors here all came from a male donor with severe acne vulgaris.

This chain connects TRBV7-9 to TRBJ2-7; unclear D gene. The V gene's germline CDR1 is SEHNR and CDR2 FQNEAQ (reference sequence). The ends were cut back, 1 base at V and 2 bases at J, with 12 bases in the middle. The CDR3 is made up of 15 amino acids. CDR3 DNA: TGTGCCAGCAGCTTAGGACCTGACCTGGCCTACGAGCAGTACTTC. Translating it yields CASSLGPDLAYEQYF. The variable domain in full, completed from reference TRBV7-9 and TRBJ2-7, reads DTGVSQNPRHKITKRGQNVTFRCDPISEHNRLYWYRQTLGQGPEFLTYFQNEAQLEKSRLLSDRFSAERPKGSFSTLEIQRTEQGDSAMYLCASSLGPDLAYEQYFGPGTRLTVT.

The chain links TRBV25-1 to TRBJ1-2, with D uncertain. V lost 6 bases and J 2 bases, leaving 7 bases between the germline ends. The CDR3 runs 12 residues. Germline lookup yields CDR1 MGHDK and CDR2 SYGVNS. The CDR3 is CASREENYGYTF. The CDR3 DNA reads as TGTGCCAGCAGGGAGGAGAACTATGGCTACACCTTC.

The sample holds many counts of this clonotype. This chain connects TRBV20-1 to TRBJ1-1; D remains unclear. The length of the CDR3 is 13 residues. Germline-derived CDR1 and CDR2 are DFQATT and SNEGSKA (reference sequence). V was trimmed by 1 base and J by 1 base, leaving 7 bases between them. CDR3 sequence (DNA): TGCAGTGCTAGAGTCCCCGGGAACACTGAAGCTTTCTTT. Translated: CSARVPGNTEAFF.

This clonotype showed up just a few times. The chain joins TRBV12-3 or TRBV12-4 to TRBJ2-5; the D gene could be TRBD1 or TRBD2 (7 bases each). V lost 4 bases to trimming and J lost 5 bases, with 11 bases between them. This CDR3 has 13 amino acids. The DNA of the CDR3 is TGTGCCAGCAGTTACAGGGGAGGGGAGACCCAGTACTTC. Protein: CASSYRGGETQYF.

The rearrangement uses TRBV12-3 or TRBV12-4 and TRBJ2-1; D could derive from TRBD1 or TRBD2 (7 bases each). The V and J ends lost 6 bases and 2 bases respectively, with 11 bases between them. The CDR3 consists of 14 residues. CDR3 in DNA: TGTGCCAGCAGGCCAGGGGGGGCCTACAATGAGCAGTTCTTC. It yields the protein CASRPGGAYNEQFF.

In the case of this clonotype: At one end the junction does not follow the germline gene, possibly because of a read error. The DNA of the CDR3 is TGTGCCAGCAGTTACTCCCCGACGTATGCAGGGGGCGAATGTGCCTTC. Translation gives CASSYSPTYAGGECAF. This chain joins TRBV6-6 and TRBJ1-2; 8 bases align to TRBD1. This CDR3 has 16 amino acids. The germline V gene has CDR1 MNHNY and CDR2 SVGAGI (reference sequence).

In the case of this clonotype: Being one base from a much bigger clone, this may be a read error. The chain uses TRBV6-4 and TRBJ2-1; no firm D call. Germline loops: CDR1 MRHNA, CDR2 SNTAGT. The CDR3 length is 14 residues. V gave up 0 bases and J gave up 8 bases, with 11 bases separating them. As DNA, the CDR3 is TGTGCCAGCAGTGACTCGGGTCAGGCCGATGAGCAGTTCTTC. Amino acid sequence: CASSDSGQADEQFF.

This clonotype came up once. This chain links TRBV7-9 with TRBJ2-5, with TRBD1 matching over 11 bases. This CDR3 is built from 15 residues. Germline values: CDR1 SEHNR, CDR2 FQNEAQ (reference sequence). V lost 5 bases and J lost 5; bases outside the gene matches: 7. The CDR3 coding sequence is TGTGCCAGCAGCCCCCGGACAGGGGGCAGGGAGACCCAGTACTTC. It encodes CASSPRTGGRETQYF.

The rearrangement uses TRBV2 and TRBJ1-1, with 11 bases lining up with TRBD1. V shed 5 bases, J shed 3 bases, and the junction held 2 bases outside the gene matches. Germline V CDR1 and CDR2: SNHLY, FYNNEI. The CDR3 is made up of 14 amino acids. Here the CDR3 DNA reads TGTGCCAGCAGTTCGGGACAGGGGGACACTGAAGCTTTCTTT. This encodes CASSSGQGDTEAFF.